The T cell receptor (beta chain) described here comes from a study of beta chain features in type 1 diabetes (dated by TCRdb to about 2018). Background for the entire study: Mean age, gender distribution, total cell number and subset yield were not different between patients and healthy donors. A total of 90 million to 140 million sorted cells were examined across all samples, and RNA yield correlated strongly with the number of cells per subset. In the study, recently diagnosed type 1 diabetes patients and matched healthy donors were compared on the TCRB repertoires of their sorted circulating CD4+ T cell subsets. Whereas all 30 or so donors provided naive and central memory subsets, regulatory and stem cell-like memory subsets were isolated from just 8 patients and about eight healthy donors. General conclusions and limits of the study: Shorter templates might have been favored by PCR, but patient and control samples were amplified and corrected together, so both groups would have been affected equally by any skew. Naive, central memory and regulatory TCRB repertoires appeared to be more alike among patients than among healthy donors. Because cDNA rather than genomic DNA was sequenced, highly expressing activated cells could have been over-represented, although no difference in activation and CD3 levels was found between groups. A moderate but significant shortening of TCRB CDR3 length was observed in type 1 diabetes patients in all four CD4+ subsets. At VDJ recombination sites, patients with type 1 diabetes made fewer insertions and deleted more nucleotides, a pattern implying thymic rearrangement abnormalities. Because small numbers of individuals were included in the HLA sub-analyses, any influence of HLA type on TCRB rearrangement was left unresolved.

All of the isolated RNA was reverse transcribed with the High Capacity cDNA Reverse Transcription Kit, so expressed TCRB transcripts were sequenced. Deep immunoSEQ sequencing was performed on naive, central memory and regulatory T cell samples, with an average of around 3.5 million total reads per sample. Sorted cells were lysed in RLT buffer, and RNA was extracted using DNase-treated RNeasy Micro or Mini kits according to cell number. Each cell subset was processed separately to prevent cross-contamination, with patient and healthy donor samples processed together. The immunoSEQ multiplex PCR was used to amplify TCRB sequences from cDNA, generating 87-bp fragments that spanned the CDR3 region. The amplicons were sequenced using the Illumina HiSeq platform. As for the authors' bioinformatics: Synthetic template baselines were used to correct PCR bias computationally, reads within Hamming distance 2 were collapsed, and singletons that could not be merged were discarded. Reads were aligned against IMGT to assign V, D and J genes, CDR3 length and insertions or deletions at six rearrangement sites. Within each subset, clonotype counts were normalized to sorted cell number, and only after that were true diversity and Gini coefficients computed with the tcR R package. The overlap coefficient, calculated on TCRB nucleotide sequences, was used to quantify repertoire sharing. TCRdb obtained this table from immuneACCESS and retained in-frame rearrangements with V and J assigned. These tables miss some clones; where compared with another copy, unresolved V genes account for less than half of the shortfall, and the remainder is unexplained. V and J calls and clone size are those listed in that table; D and trimming were worked out from the DNA. This sample gives 150,000 or so clones in total; about 9.8% of them show up just once. About 2.5% of the sample rests with the top ten.

Each donor gave one peripheral blood draw, around 100 mL on average, collected into heparinised tubes. A BD FACSAria II and a panel including CD45RO, CCR7, CD25, CD127, CD95 and CD27 were used to sort naive, central memory, regulatory and stem cell-like memory CD4+ T cells. Purity was above 98% for every sorted population. PBMCs were isolated immediately by Lymphoprep density gradient centrifugation and stained directly without culture. So that batch effects would be minimized, each experiment stained and sorted samples in pairs, pairing one healthy donor with one patient. Measured from the cysteine to the phenylalanine, the CDR3 is 14 residues long. Only the CDR3 DNA stays, 42 bases, in frame from base 1. As to this clone: Its target antigen remains unknown. Per-base quality was not reported, and no clone a single base away is much larger than it.

The chain is assembled from TRBV21-1 and TRBJ2-7; the table gives TRBD2 as D, unverified against the DNA. TRBV21-1 is a pseudogene segment. The sample comprised central memory CD4+ T cells from blood. This clonotype was sampled from a young woman in good health. The CDR3 region reads CASRTGLAPYEQYF. In nucleotide form, the sequence is TGTGCCAGCAGGACGGGACTAGCCCCCTACGAGCAGTACTTC.